This entry lists 11 T cell receptor beta chains sequenced from one sample in a study of OX40 agonist ivuxolimab in advanced cancers. Profiled with immunoSEQ multiplex PCR; TCRdb holds only in-frame clones, not every one. The sample lists about 110,000 clones; roughly 90% were seen once. The sequencing used CD4+ or CD8+ T cells sorted from blood, collected in a trial of the OX40 agonist ivuxolimab. These receptors all stem from an adult with an advanced solid tumor such as melanoma, head and neck, liver or kidney cancer.

The chain recombines TRBV7-2 with TRBJ2-3; D ambiguous. The V and J ends lost 8 bases and 3 bases respectively, with 12 bases between them. The CDR3 runs to 13 residues. Germline CDR1 and CDR2: SGHTA and FQGNSA. The CDR3 spells CASSIQGTDTQYF. The CDR3 DNA reads TGTGCCAGCTCGATACAAGGAACAGATACGCAGTATTTT.

The J gene is TRBJ1-3, the V gene TRBV7-9; D is unclear. V was trimmed by 1 base and J by 7 bases, leaving 5 bases between them. Germline V gene sequence: CDR1 SEHNR, CDR2 FQNEAQ (reference sequence). CDR3 length equals 12 residues. The CDR3 DNA sequence: TGTGCCAGCAGCTTAGGGCAGAACACCATATATTTT. Protein: CASSLGQNTIYF.

CDR3 sequence: CASSPRAGEETQYF. The DNA of the CDR3 is TGTGCCAGCAGCCCCCGAGCGGGGGAAGAGACCCAGTACTTC. The chain has TRBV9 and TRBJ2-5; 8 bases are a match to TRBD2. The CDR3 has 14 amino acids. Germline values: CDR1 SGDLS, CDR2 YYNGEE. Unmatched junction bases numbered 5, after V lost 4 bases and J lost 3 bases. Variable domain in full (rest from reference TRBV9 and TRBJ2-5): DSGVTQTPKHLITATGQRVTLRCSPRSGDLSVYWYQQSLDQGLQFLIQYYNGEERAKGNILERFSAQQFPDLHSELNLSSLELGDSALYFCASSPRAGEETQYFGPGTRLLVL.

The genes are TRBV19 and TRBJ1-2; D remains unclear. CDR3 length: 14 amino acids. CDR1 LNHDA and CDR2 SQIVND come from the germline V gene (reference sequence). The V end lost 5 bases, the J end lost 2 bases, and 12 bases lay between the germline ends. CDR3 nucleotides: TGTGCCAGTAGTGCCCCGGGCAGAAACTATGGCTACACCTTC. Its translation: CASSAPGRNYGYTF.

This clone has only a few counts. The chain joins TRBV4-2 to TRBJ1-2, with 9 bases fitting TRBD1. V was clipped by 0 bases and J by 2 bases; unmatched bases: 4. CDR1 and CDR2 (germline): LGHNA, YNFKEQ. The CDR3 has 16 amino acids. DNA of the CDR3: TGTGCCAGCAGCCAAGATGGGACAGGGACCAACTATGGCTACACCTTC. This sequence encodes CASSQDGTGTNYGYTF.

The rearrangement joins TRBV18 to TRBJ1-2; D uncertain. The CDR3 consists of 14 residues. V lost 0 bases and J lost 3, with 8 bases in between. The V gene's germline CDR1 is KGHSH and CDR2 LQKENI. The CDR3 sequence is CASSPPSVYYGYTF. The CDR3 DNA reads TGTGCCAGCTCACCACCATCTGTCTACTATGGCTACACCTTC.

This chain links TRBV6-1 with TRBJ1-1; tentative D call: TRBD1 (5 bases). Per germline, CDR1 MNHNS and CDR2 SASEGT. This CDR3 has 15 amino acids. The V end lost 7 bases, the J end lost 1 base, and 16 bases lay between the germline ends. CDR3 sequence reads: CASTFRASRNTEAFF. The CDR3 region has the DNA TGTGCCAGCACCTTCAGGGCCAGCCGGAACACTGAAGCTTTCTTT.

The chain links TRBV9 to TRBJ2-3; D is unresolved. The CDR3 is 14 residues long. Trimming removed 4 bases from V and 2 bases from J, with 11 bases in between. Germline V CDR1 and CDR2: SGDLS, YYNGEE. The CDR3 sequence: CASSPQDDTDTQYF. The DNA for the CDR3 is TGTGCCAGCAGCCCTCAGGACGACACAGATACGCAGTATTTT. The full variable domain, completed using reference TRBV9 and TRBJ2-3, is DSGVTQTPKHLITATGQRVTLRCSPRSGDLSVYWYQQSLDQGLQFLIQYYNGEERAKGNILERFSAQQFPDLHSELNLSSLELGDSALYFCASSPQDDTDTQYFGPGTRLTVL.

The chain couples TRBV28 to TRBJ1-2, with D unresolved. Looked up from germline, CDR1 is MDHEN and CDR2 is SYDVKM. The V gene lost 5 bases and the J gene lost 0 bases, with 16 bases spanning the gap. The CDR3 has 16 residues. The CDR3 spells CASSRPRVGANYGYTF. DNA of the CDR3: TGTGCCAGCAGTCGCCCCCGCGTTGGAGCTAACTATGGCTACACCTTC.

The V and J genes are TRBV29-1 and TRBJ1-2; 10 bases fit TRBD1. V shed 7 bases and J 2 bases; nucleotides not matched to a gene: 7. The CDR3 length is 14 residues. CDR1 is SQVTM, CDR2 ANQGSEA, per germline. Written as DNA, the CDR3 is TGCAGCGCCATTCGGGACAGGGGAAACTATGGCTACACCTTC. It encodes CSAIRDRGNYGYTF.

Only a few counts were recorded for this clone. This chain links TRBV5-6 with TRBJ1-2; TRBD1 aligns across 10 bases. Germline CDR1 and CDR2: SGHDT and YYEEEE. This CDR3 comprises 16 residues. The ends lost 6 bases at V and 1 base at J; junction bases unmatched: 9. CDR3 DNA sequence: TGTGCCAGCACCAACCGGGACAGGGGAAATAACTATGGCTACACCTTC. It translates to CASTNRDRGNNYGYTF.